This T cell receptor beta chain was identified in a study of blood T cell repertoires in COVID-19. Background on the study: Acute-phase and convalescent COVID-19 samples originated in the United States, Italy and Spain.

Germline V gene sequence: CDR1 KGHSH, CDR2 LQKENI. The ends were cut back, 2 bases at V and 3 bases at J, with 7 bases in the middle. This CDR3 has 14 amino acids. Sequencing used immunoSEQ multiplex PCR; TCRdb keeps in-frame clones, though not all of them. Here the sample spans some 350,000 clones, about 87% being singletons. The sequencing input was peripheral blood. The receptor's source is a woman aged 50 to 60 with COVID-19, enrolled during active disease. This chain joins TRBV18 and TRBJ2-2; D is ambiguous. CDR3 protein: CASSPRTDTGELFF. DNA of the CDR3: TGTGCCAGCTCACCAAGAACGGACACCGGGGAGCTGTTTTTT.